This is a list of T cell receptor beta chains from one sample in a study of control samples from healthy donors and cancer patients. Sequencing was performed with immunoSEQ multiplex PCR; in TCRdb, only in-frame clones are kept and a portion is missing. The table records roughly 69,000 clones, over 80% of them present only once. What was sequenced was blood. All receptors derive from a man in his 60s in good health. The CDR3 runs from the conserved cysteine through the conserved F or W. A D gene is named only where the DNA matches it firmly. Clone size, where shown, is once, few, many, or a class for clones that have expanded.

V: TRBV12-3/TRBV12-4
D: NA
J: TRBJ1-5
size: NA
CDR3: CASSVDRDQPQHF
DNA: TGTGCCAGCAGCGTCGACAGAGATCAGCCCCAGCATTTT

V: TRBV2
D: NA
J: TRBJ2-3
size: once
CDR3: CASSRSSPLDTQYF
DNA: TGTGCCAGTTCCCGTAGTTCACCTCTGGATACGCAGTATTTT

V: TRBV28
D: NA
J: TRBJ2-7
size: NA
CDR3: CASSSKYEQYF
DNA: TGTGCCAGCAGTTCTAAATACGAGCAGTACTTC

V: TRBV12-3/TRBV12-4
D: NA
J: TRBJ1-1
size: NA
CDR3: CASSLAEAFF
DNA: TGTGCCAGCAGTTTGGCTGAAGCTTTCTTT

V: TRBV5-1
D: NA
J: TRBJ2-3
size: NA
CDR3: CASSSLTRRMDTQYF
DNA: TGCGCCAGCAGCTCGCTGACTCGGCGGATGGATACGCAGTATTTT

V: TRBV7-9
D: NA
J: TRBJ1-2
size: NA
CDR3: CASSLAGRSDGYTF
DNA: TGTGCCAGCAGCTTAGCGGGGCGATCCGATGGCTACACCTTC

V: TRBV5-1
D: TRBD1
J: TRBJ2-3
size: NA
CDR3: CASSQDRGTDTQYF
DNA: TGCGCCAGCAGCCAAGACAGGGGCACAGATACGCAGTATTTT

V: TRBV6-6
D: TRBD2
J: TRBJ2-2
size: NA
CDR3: CASGRLAGGRTGELFF
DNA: TGTGCCAGCGGGCGGTTAGCGGGAGGGAGAACCGGGGAGCTGTTTTTT

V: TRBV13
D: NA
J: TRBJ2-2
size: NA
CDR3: CASSFSNTGELFF
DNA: TGTGCCAGCAGCTTTAGTAACACCGGGGAGCTGTTTTTT

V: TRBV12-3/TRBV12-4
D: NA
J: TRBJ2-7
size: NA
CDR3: CASSFAYEQYF
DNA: TGTGCCAGCAGTTTTGCATACGAGCAGTACTTC

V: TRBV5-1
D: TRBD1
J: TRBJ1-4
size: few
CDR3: CASSLEPWAGGNEKLFF
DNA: TGCGCCAGCAGCTTGGAGCCTTGGGCAGGGGGTAATGAAAAACTGTTTTTT

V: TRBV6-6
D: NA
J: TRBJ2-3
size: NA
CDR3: CASSYDGRGHGDTQYF
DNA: TGTGCCAGCAGTTACGACGGACGAGGGCACGGAGATACGCAGTATTTT

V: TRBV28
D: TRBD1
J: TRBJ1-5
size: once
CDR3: CASSFDRGPNQPQHF
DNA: TGTGCCAGCAGTTTTGACAGGGGCCCCAATCAGCCCCAGCATTTT

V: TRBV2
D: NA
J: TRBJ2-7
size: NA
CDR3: CAFTQSPSSYEQYF
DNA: TGTGCCTTTACACAGTCCCCAAGCTCCTACGAGCAGTACTTC

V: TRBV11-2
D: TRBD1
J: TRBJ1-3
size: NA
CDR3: CASSGGQGGGNTIYF
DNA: TGTGCCAGCAGCGGAGGACAGGGAGGTGGAAACACCATATATTTT

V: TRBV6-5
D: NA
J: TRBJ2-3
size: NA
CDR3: CASSYRGATTDTQYF
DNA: TGTGCCAGCAGTTACCGCGGCGCTACGACAGATACGCAGTATTTT

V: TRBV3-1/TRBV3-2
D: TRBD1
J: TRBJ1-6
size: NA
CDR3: CATRDRGNSPLHF
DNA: TGTGCCACTCGGGACAGGGGTAATTCACCCCTCCACTTT

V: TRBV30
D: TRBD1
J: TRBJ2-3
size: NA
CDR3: CAWSGTGGTDTQYF
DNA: TGTGCCTGGAGTGGGACAGGGGGCACAGATACGCAGTATTTT

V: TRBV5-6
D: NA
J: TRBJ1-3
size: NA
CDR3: CASSRQRTSGNTIYF
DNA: TGTGCCAGCAGTAGACAGCGCACCTCTGGAAACACCATATATTTT

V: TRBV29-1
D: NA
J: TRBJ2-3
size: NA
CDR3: CSVSPTDTQYF
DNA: TGCAGCGTTTCCCCAACAGATACGCAGTATTTT

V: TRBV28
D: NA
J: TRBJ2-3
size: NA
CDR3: CASSPRPQGTTDTQYF
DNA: TGTGCCAGCAGTCCGCGCCCCCAGGGGACCACAGATACGCAGTATTTT

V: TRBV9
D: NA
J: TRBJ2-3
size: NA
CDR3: CASSAGGTKTDTQYF
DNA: TGTGCCAGCAGCGCAGGGGGGACAAAGACAGATACGCAGTATTTT